A selection of T cell receptor beta chains follows, all from one sample in a study of blood T cell repertoires in COVID-19. The data were produced by immunoSEQ multiplex PCR, yet TCRdb's version contains in-frame clones alone and is incomplete. The sample has roughly 230,000 clones; 85% are singletons. The specimen sequenced was peripheral blood. The origin of the receptors is a woman between 55 and 75 years old with active or convalescent COVID-19. The CDR3 runs from the conserved cysteine through the conserved F or W. Each record gives: CDR3 protein, CDR3 DNA, J gene, D gene, clone size, V gene. The D gene is left open where the match is weak. Clone size is given for some rows only: seen once, a few or many times, or a class if the clone is expanded.

CDR3: CASSQGPTNQETQYF; DNA: TGTGCCAGCAGTCAGGGTCCTACTAATCAAGAGACCCAGTACTTC; J: TRBJ2-5; D: -; size: -; V: TRBV7-2
CDR3: CASSPPGGAGTDTQYF; DNA: TGTGCCAGCAGCCCTCCAGGGGGCGCGGGCACAGATACGCAGTATTTT; J: TRBJ2-3; D: TRBD1; size: -; V: TRBV28
CDR3: CASSPRRGDEFF; DNA: TGTGCCAGCAGCCCCCGTCGCGGAGATGAGTTCTTC; J: TRBJ2-1; D: -; size: -; V: TRBV9
CDR3: CASSTGQGNTEAFF; DNA: TGTGCCAGCAGCACGGGACAGGGGAACACTGAAGCTTTCTTT; J: TRBJ1-1; D: TRBD1; size: -; V: TRBV7-9
CDR3: CASSVKGRATGELFF; DNA: TGTGCCAGCAGCGTCAAAGGGAGAGCCACCGGGGAGCTGTTTTTT; J: TRBJ2-2; D: -; size: -; V: TRBV9
CDR3: CASSLPPGGFYNEQFF; DNA: TGTGCCAGCAGTTTACCCCCAGGGGGCTTCTACAATGAGCAGTTCTTC; J: TRBJ2-1; D: TRBD1; size: once; V: TRBV28
CDR3: CASSIRGWESGNTIYF; DNA: TGTGCCAGTAGTATACGCGGTTGGGAGTCTGGAAACACCATATATTTT; J: TRBJ1-3; D: -; size: -; V: TRBV19
CDR3: CATSRESGPRGWAEAFF; DNA: TGTGCCACCAGCAGAGAGTCCGGACCCAGGGGATGGGCTGAAGCTTTCTTT; J: TRBJ1-1; D: -; size: -; V: TRBV15
CDR3: CASSILPGQGAVGYTF; DNA: TGTGCCAGTAGTATTCTTCCGGGACAGGGGGCGGTTGGCTACACCTTC; J: TRBJ1-2; D: TRBD1; size: -; V: TRBV19
CDR3: CASSTGQGGGGYTF; DNA: TGTGCCAGCAGCACGGGACAGGGGGGTGGTGGCTACACCTTC; J: TRBJ1-2; D: TRBD1; size: -; V: TRBV5-4
CDR3: CAISDGTNYGYTF; DNA: TGTGCCATCAGTGATGGCACGAACTATGGCTACACCTTC; J: TRBJ1-2; D: -; size: -; V: TRBV10-3
CDR3: CASSIGGTSGRAEQFF; DNA: TGTGCCAGTAGTATAGGGGGGACTAGCGGGAGGGCTGAGCAGTTCTTC; J: TRBJ2-1; D: TRBD2; size: -; V: TRBV19
CDR3: CASSEQGHSETQYF; DNA: TGCGCCAGCAGCGAACAGGGGCACTCAGAGACCCAGTACTTC; J: TRBJ2-5; D: TRBD1; size: -; V: TRBV5-1
CDR3: CASSEAGTGVRVNGYTF; DNA: TGTGCCAGCAGTGAAGCGGGGACAGGGGTTCGAGTTAATGGCTACACCTTC; J: TRBJ1-2; D: TRBD1; size: few; V: TRBV2
CDR3: CASGSNTGTPYQETQYF; DNA: TGTGCTAGTGGTTCCAACACCGGGACTCCGTACCAAGAGACCCAGTACTTC; J: TRBJ2-5; D: -; size: -; V: TRBV12-5
CDR3: CAISPDRVNQPQHF; DNA: TGTGCCATCAGTCCCGACAGGGTCAATCAGCCCCAGCATTTT; J: TRBJ1-5; D: TRBD1; size: -; V: TRBV10-3
CDR3: CASSLGGGDSPLHF; DNA: TGTGCCAGCAGCTTAGGCGGGGGTGATTCACCCCTCCACTTT; J: TRBJ1-6; D: -; size: -; V: TRBV7-9
CDR3: CASTPRGYGYTF; DNA: TGCGCCAGCACCCCCAGGGGCTATGGCTACACCTTC; J: TRBJ1-2; D: -; size: -; V: TRBV5-1
CDR3: CASRRLAEKTDTQYF; DNA: TGTGCCAGCAGACGACTAGCGGAGAAAACAGATACGCAGTATTTT; J: TRBJ2-3; D: TRBD2; size: -; V: TRBV6-5
CDR3: CASSWDRLEAFF; DNA: TGTGCCAGCAGCTGGGACAGGTTGGAAGCTTTCTTT; J: TRBJ1-1; D: TRBD1; size: -; V: TRBV5-4
CDR3: CASSAPRTGGSYNEQFF; DNA: TGTGCCAGCAGCGCACCCCGGACAGGGGGCTCCTACAATGAGCAGTTCTTC; J: TRBJ2-1; D: TRBD1; size: -; V: TRBV9
CDR3: CASSLARTGKYEKLFF; DNA: TGTGCCAGCAGCTTAGCGAGGACAGGAAAATATGAAAAACTGTTTTTT; J: TRBJ1-4; D: TRBD1; size: -; V: TRBV7-8
CDR3: CASSAEQTNTDTQYF; DNA: TGTGCCAGCAGTGCCGAACAGACAAACACAGATACGCAGTATTTT; J: TRBJ2-3; D: -; size: -; V: TRBV2
CDR3: CASKLSQETQYF; DNA: TGTGCCAGCAAACTGAGCCAAGAGACCCAGTACTTC; J: TRBJ2-5; D: -; size: -; V: TRBV12-3/TRBV12-4
CDR3: CASSRQEWGEAFF; DNA: TGTGCCAGCAGCCGACAGGAGTGGGGTGAAGCTTTCTTT; J: TRBJ1-1; D: -; size: -; V: TRBV5-6
CDR3: CASRRTNEKLFF; DNA: TGTGCCAGCCGTAGAACTAATGAAAAACTGTTTTTT; J: TRBJ1-4; D: -; size: once; V: TRBV12-3/TRBV12-4
CDR3: CASSEMGRNEQFF; DNA: TGTGCCAGCAGTGAGATGGGGAGGAATGAGCAGTTCTTC; J: TRBJ2-1; D: -; size: -; V: TRBV2
CDR3: CAWSPQGTSYEQYF; DNA: TGTGCCTGGAGCCCCCAGGGGACCTCCTACGAGCAGTACTTC; J: TRBJ2-7; D: -; size: once; V: TRBV30
CDR3: CASKGLGLAINTGELFF; DNA: TGTGCCAGTAAAGGTCTTGGGCTAGCCATTAACACCGGGGAGCTGTTTTTT; J: TRBJ2-2; D: -; size: -; V: TRBV19
CDR3: CASGSGTGNIQYF; DNA: TGTGCTAGTGGGTCGGGGACAGGGAACATTCAGTACTTC; J: TRBJ2-4; D: TRBD1; size: -; V: TRBV12-5
CDR3: CASSQEGGARYGYTF; DNA: TGTGCCAGCAGCCAAGAAGGGGGGGCGCGATATGGCTACACCTTC; J: TRBJ1-2; D: -; size: -; V: TRBV3-1/TRBV3-2
CDR3: CASSTQGVLARFHNEQFF; DNA: TGTGCCAGTAGTACGCAGGGCGTACTAGCAAGGTTTCACAATGAGCAGTTCTTC; J: TRBJ2-1; D: -; size: -; V: TRBV19
CDR3: CASSRTGGFSYGYTF; DNA: TGTGCCAGCAGCCGGACAGGAGGTTTTAGCTATGGCTACACCTTC; J: TRBJ1-2; D: TRBD1; size: -; V: TRBV9
CDR3: CASSLLGRTSSTDTQYF; DNA: TGTGCCAGCAGCTTGTTAGGTAGGACTAGCAGCACAGATACGCAGTATTTT; J: TRBJ2-3; D: TRBD2; size: -; V: TRBV5-6
CDR3: CASSILGTGLGTEAFF; DNA: TGTGCCAGTAGTATCCTCGGGACAGGGTTGGGCACTGAAGCTTTCTTT; J: TRBJ1-1; D: TRBD1; size: -; V: TRBV19
CDR3: CASSEAGGSTEAFF; DNA: TGTGCCAGCAGTGAAGCTGGGGGGAGCACTGAAGCTTTCTTT; J: TRBJ1-1; D: -; size: -; V: TRBV6-1
CDR3: CASSPPGGTLNEQFF; DNA: TGTGCCAGCTCTCCTCCTGGCGGGACGTTAAATGAGCAGTTCTTC; J: TRBJ2-1; D: -; size: -; V: TRBV18
CDR3: CASSLGLSNLEAFF; DNA: TGCGCCAGCAGCTTGGGGTTGAGCAACCTTGAAGCTTTCTTT; J: TRBJ1-1; D: -; size: -; V: TRBV5-1
CDR3: CASSRGGGLEQFF; DNA: TGTGCTAGCAGCCGGGGTGGAGGGCTTGAGCAGTTCTTC; J: TRBJ2-1; D: -; size: -; V: TRBV7-7
CDR3: CASSLVHNTDTQYF; DNA: TGTGCCAGCAGCTTAGTTCACAACACAGATACGCAGTATTTT; J: TRBJ2-3; D: -; size: -; V: TRBV11-3
CDR3: CASSPWDRGIDEQFF; DNA: TGCGCCAGCAGCCCCTGGGACAGGGGTATAGATGAGCAGTTCTTC; J: TRBJ2-1; D: TRBD1; size: many; V: TRBV4-1
CDR3: CASSSPGQGYNEQFF; DNA: TGTGCCAGCAGCTCCCCTGGACAGGGATACAATGAGCAGTTCTTC; J: TRBJ2-1; D: TRBD1; size: -; V: TRBV5-5
CDR3: CASSPQLAGMGNEQFF; DNA: TGCGCCAGCAGCCCACAGTTAGCGGGAATGGGGAATGAGCAGTTCTTC; J: TRBJ2-1; D: TRBD2; size: -; V: TRBV5-1
CDR3: CASSKEGARGNTEAFF; DNA: TGTGCCAGCAGCAAAGAAGGGGCGCGGGGGAACACTGAAGCTTTCTTT; J: TRBJ1-1; D: -; size: -; V: TRBV21-1
CDR3: CASSPRRFGSTDTQYF; DNA: TGTGCCAGCAGCCCCAGGAGGTTCGGGAGCACAGATACGCAGTATTTT; J: TRBJ2-3; D: -; size: -; V: TRBV5-4